The 26 T cell receptor beta chains in this list originate from one sample, sequenced in a study of blood T cells in healthy people across ages. Sample-barcoded 5' priming and a J-beta primer mix drove a second PCR of about 6 to 12 cycles. TCRdb itself ran the 5' RACE reads through MiXCR, one entry per CDR3 protein. Of approximately 1,000,000 distinct CDR3 sequences in the sample, 35% to 50% were seen once. The sample was blood. The receptors stem from a woman aged 60 to 75 in good health.

This chain joins TRBV6-2 or TRBV6-3 and TRBJ2-1, with TRBD2 identical over 7 bases. CDR1 is MNHEY and CDR2 is SVGEGT in the germline V gene. Trimming took 2 bases from V and 4 from J; bases not matched to a gene: 2. CDR3 size: 14 residues. The CDR3 DNA is TGTGCCAGCAGTTACACTAGCGTTTACAATGAGCAGTTCTTC. Its protein is CASSYTSVYNEQFF.

The V gene is TRBV27, the J gene TRBJ2-1, with 14 bases identical to TRBD2. CDR3 size: 19 residues. The germline V gene has CDR1 MNHEY and CDR2 SMNVEV (reference sequence). Germline trimming cut 3 bases from V and 8 bases from J; bases unmatched to any gene: 15. The CDR3 bases are TGTGCCAGCAGTTTCCCGCCCCCCACGGGACTAGCGGGAGTGGATGAGCAGTTCTTC. Translating it yields CASSFPPPTGLAGVDEQFF.

This clonotype was counted many times. J is TRBJ2-5 and V is TRBV29-1, with D perhaps given as TRBD1 or TRBD2 (6 bases each). CDR3 size: 11 residues. CDR1 is SQVTM, CDR2 ANQGSEA, per germline. V was clipped by 7 bases and J by 3 bases, with 9 bases between them. The CDR3 region has the DNA TGCAGCGGGAGGGGGGAAGAGACCCAGTACTTC. Protein: CSGRGEETQYF.

The genes are TRBV30 and TRBJ2-1, with 9 nucleotides matching TRBD2. V was clipped by 8 bases and J by 6 bases; unmatched bases: 8. CDR3 length: 13 amino acids. The germline V gene has CDR1 GTSNPN and CDR2 SVGIG (reference sequence). Written as DNA, the CDR3 is TGTGCCCTGGCGGGAGGGCAAGGCAATGAGCAGTTCTTC. It translates to CALAGGQGNEQFF.

The rearrangement joins TRBV10-1 to TRBJ2-3; tentative D call: TRBD2 (6 bases). Looked up from germline, CDR1 is WNHNN and CDR2 is SYGVQD (reference sequence). V gave up 2 bases and J gave up 4 bases, with 16 bases separating them. The CDR3 is made up of 16 amino acids. The CDR3 nucleotides are TGCGCCAGCAGTGAGAATTTCGGGAGCACATCAGATACGCAGTATTTT. Residues: CASSENFGSTSDTQYF.

This sequence joins TRBV6-1 and TRBJ1-5, with 9 positions matching TRBD1. Losses at the gene ends were 8 bases for V and 3 bases for J; bases not matched to a gene: 5. The CDR3 consists of 14 residues. The germline V gene has CDR1 MNHNS and CDR2 SASEGT. CDR3 region: CASLTGGHNQPQHF. For the CDR3, the DNA is TGTGCCAGCCTGACAGGGGGACACAATCAGCCCCAGCATTTT.

The chain couples TRBV7-2 to TRBJ2-3; D tentatively fits TRBD1 or TRBD2 (6 bases each). This CDR3 comprises 20 residues. Per the germline V gene, CDR1 is SGHTA and CDR2 is FQGNSA. V dropped 4 bases and J dropped 0 bases, with 26 bases sitting between them. CDR3 DNA sequence: TGTGCCAGCAGCTCCTGGGGGGCGGCTACCCCGACCGCTAGCACAGATACGCAGTATTTT. Protein: CASSSWGAATPTASTDTQYF.

The chain links TRBV20-1 to TRBJ2-7; D is undetermined. The better agreement between TRBJ2-5 and the DNA end casts doubt on the J call. This CDR3 has 13 amino acids. Germline loops: CDR1 DFQATT, CDR2 SNEGSKA (reference sequence). Written as DNA, the CDR3 is TGCAGTGCTAGAGCGGACCCGGCGGAGACCCAGTACTTC. Translation: CSARADPAETQYF.

This chain joins TRBV6-5 and TRBJ2-3, with 15 bases aligning to TRBD2. CDR1 and CDR2 from the germline V gene are MNHEY and SVGAGI. J lost 0 bases, V lost 2 bases, and 12 bases had no gene match. The CDR3 contains 21 residues. CDR3 in DNA: TGTGCCAGCAGTTACCCAACTCCGGGACTAGCGGGAGGAGGTAGCACAGATACGCAGTATTTT. Protein: CASSYPTPGLAGGGSTDTQYF.

The chain employs TRBV4-1 and TRBJ2-7; D is tentatively TRBD1 or TRBD2 (5 bases each). The germline V gene has CDR1 MGHRA and CDR2 YSYEKL. Deletions cut 4 bases from V and 6 bases from J, with 19 bases between. The CDR3 is 15 residues long. CDR3 residues: CASSREPYRSLEQYF. The CDR3 nucleotides read TGCGCCAGCAGCCGGGAGCCCTACAGGTCGCTCGAGCAGTACTTC.

The chain combines TRBV5-1 with TRBJ2-1; D is undetermined. Trimming took off 4 bases at V and 0 bases at J, with 11 bases between the two ends. The CDR3 covers 15 residues. Germline CDR1 reads SGHRS; CDR2 reads YFSETQ. The CDR3 DNA follows: TGCGCCAGCAGCAGATCCAGAAACTCCTACAATGAGCAGTTCTTC. As protein: CASSRSRNSYNEQFF.

The V call is TRBV4-2, the J call TRBJ2-7; 7 bases match TRBD2. From germline, CDR1 is LGHNA and CDR2 YNFKEQ. The CDR3 sequence is 18 residues long. The trim removed 0 bases at V and 2 bases at J, leaving 13 bases unmatched. DNA for the CDR3: TGTGCCAGCAGCCAAGAGGGATCGAGCGGGATATCGGCCTACGAGCAGTACTTC. This gives the protein CASSQEGSSGISAYEQYF.

This clonotype has more than one count but fewer than ten. This chain joins TRBV6-2 or TRBV6-3 and TRBJ2-1; D uncertain. This CDR3 has 13 amino acids. V lost 6 bases, J lost 3 bases, and 9 bases lay in between. Germline CDR1 reads MNHEY; CDR2 reads SVGEGT. In nucleotides, the CDR3 is TGTGCCAGCAGCCCTGAAGGCTACAATGAGCAGTTCTTC. It encodes CASSPEGYNEQFF.

The chain uses TRBV7-9 and TRBJ2-1, with TRBD2 matching over 15 bases. The trim removed 5 bases at V and 1 base at J, leaving 9 bases unmatched. Germline lookup yields CDR1 SEHNR and CDR2 FQNEAQ (reference sequence). The CDR3 spans 19 residues. The CDR3 spells CASSGGLAGGRQSYNEQFF. In DNA, the CDR3 is TGTGCCAGCAGCGGGGGACTAGCGGGAGGCCGTCAATCCTACAATGAGCAGTTCTTC.

This chain uses TRBV5-6 with TRBJ2-7; D not resolved. This CDR3 is built from 13 residues. Germline-derived CDR1 and CDR2 are SGHDT and YYEEEE. The V end was cut by 4 bases, the J end by 5 bases, with 13 bases between. The CDR3 protein is CASSPSGSDEQYF. As DNA, the CDR3 is TGTGCCAGCAGCCCTAGTGGGTCCGACGAGCAGTACTTC.

The chain uses TRBV27 and TRBJ2-5; TRBD1 might be the D (5 bases). Trimming removed 11 bases at V and 1 base at J, with 17 bases between. CDR1 MNHEY and CDR2 SMNVEV come from the germline V gene (reference sequence). CDR3 length equals 14 residues. CDR3 sequence reads: CAGSWTPSQETQYF. The CDR3 DNA sequence: TGTGCCGGCTCCTGGACACCCAGCCAAGAGACCCAGTACTTC.

This rearrangement joins TRBV25-1 to TRBJ2-5, with a weak D call TRBD1 (6 bases). The J call may not be correct, given that the DNA end is closer to TRBJ2-7. Germline V gives CDR1 MGHDK, CDR2 SYGVNS. CDR3 length: 14 amino acids. CDR3 sequence: CASGQPYDPYEQYF. CDR3 DNA: TGTGCCAGCGGACAGCCTTACGACCCCTACGAGCAGTACTTC.

The CDR3 loop reads CASSVEGFQGSEQFF. CDR3 sequence (DNA): TGTGCCAGCAGCGTAGAGGGGTTCCAAGGGAGTGAGCAGTTCTTC. V is TRBV9 and J is TRBJ2-1, with D perhaps being TRBD1 or TRBD2 (5 bases each). This CDR3 spans 15 amino acids. Per germline, CDR1 SGDLS and CDR2 YYNGEE. Trimming cost V 0 bases and J 9 bases, with 16 bases left between them. The full variable domain, in which reference TRBV9 and TRBJ2-1 provide the parts outside the CDR3, is DSGVTQTPKHLITATGQRVTLRCSPRSGDLSVYWYQQSLDQGLQFLIQYYNGEERAKGNILERFSAQQFPDLHSELNLSSLELGDSALYFCASSVEGFQGSEQFFGPGTRLTVL.

V is TRBV14 and J is TRBJ1-4; D call uncertain. The V and J ends lost 0 bases and 7 bases respectively, with 15 bases between them. The CDR3 sequence is 16 residues long. In germline, CDR1 is SGHDN, CDR2 FVKESK. CDR3 nucleotides: TGTGCCAGCAGCCAAGACAGGACGGGCATCGGTGAAAAACTGTTTTTT. It specifies CASSQDRTGIGEKLFF.

This chain links TRBV6-5 with TRBJ2-7, with D possibly TRBD2 on 8 matching bases. The CDR3 consists of 16 residues. Germline values: CDR1 MNHEY, CDR2 SVGAGI. V gave up 5 bases and J gave up 4 bases, with 21 bases separating them. The CDR3, as DNA: TGTGCCAGCAGTACCCGGGAGGGGGCTTTCCCATACGAGCAGTACTTC. Translation: CASSTREGAFPYEQYF.

This clonotype was seen more than once but under ten times. The V call is TRBV25-1, the J call TRBJ2-5, with TRBD2 identical over 8 bases. Germline CDR1 MGHDK, CDR2 SYGVNS. CDR3 size: 11 residues. With V trimmed by 6 bases and J by 11 bases, 5 bases remained unmatched. The CDR3 DNA reads TGTGCCAGCAGCCTTCAGCGGGAGCAGTACTTC. It specifies CASSLQREQYF. Variable domain in full (rest from reference TRBV25-1 and TRBJ2-5): EADIYQTPRYLVIGTGKKITLECSQTMGHDKMYWYQQDPGMELHLIHYSYGVNSTEKGDLSSESTVSRIRTEHFPLTLESARPSHTSQYLCASSLQREQYFGPGTRLLVL.

In this sample, this clonotype turned up a few times. The chain combines TRBV7-8 with TRBJ1-3; the D gene is possibly TRBD1 (5 bases). Trimming pared 5 bases from V and 0 bases from J, leaving 14 bases between. Germline V gene sequence: CDR1 SGHVS, CDR2 FQNEAQ. The CDR3 spans 16 residues. The CDR3 spells CASSPPKGFSGNTIYF. Written as DNA, the CDR3 is TGTGCCAGCAGCCCTCCTAAGGGGTTCTCTGGAAACACCATATATTTT. Complete variable domain (other parts from reference TRBV7-8 and TRBJ1-3): GAGVSQSPRYKVAKRGQDVALRCDPISGHVSLFWYQQALGQGPEFLTYFQNEAQLDKSGLPSDRFFAERPEGSVSTLKIQRTQQEDSAVYLCASSPPKGFSGNTIYFGEGSWLTVV.

The chain is built from TRBV6-5 and TRBJ2-2; D may be TRBD1 (5 bases). Trimming removed 6 bases from V and 2 bases from J, with 10 bases in between. CDR3 length: 14 amino acids. Germline assignment: CDR1 MNHEY and CDR2 SVGAGI. The CDR3: CASRSDTNTGELFF. The CDR3, as DNA: TGTGCCAGCAGATCGGACACCAACACCGGGGAGCTGTTTTTT.

The table lists this clonotype with a few counts. The chain employs TRBV30 and TRBJ2-7, with 8 bases that match TRBD1. The ends lost 2 bases at V and 0 bases at J; junction bases unmatched: 6. Germline V gene lookup returns CDR1 GTSNPN and CDR2 SVGIG (reference sequence). The CDR3 is 15 amino acids. CDR3 amino acids: CAWSPPTGVSYEQYF. In nucleotides, the CDR3 is TGTGCCTGGAGTCCTCCGACAGGGGTCTCCTACGAGCAGTACTTC. Together with reference TRBV30 and TRBJ2-7, the CDR3 gives the full variable domain: SQTIHQWPATLVQPVGSPLSLECTVEGTSNPNLYWYRQAAGRGLQLLFYSVGIGQISSEVPQNLSASRPQDRQFILSSKKLLLSDSGFYLCAWSPPTGVSYEQYFGPGTRLTVT.

The sample holds a few counts of this clonotype. The chain has TRBV7-8 and TRBJ2-4; D may correspond to TRBD1 or TRBD2 (7 bases each). The germline CDR1 and CDR2 sequences are SGHVS and FQNEAQ. The CDR3 has 14 residues. The V gene lost 5 bases and the J gene lost 8 bases, with 16 bases spanning the gap. CDR3 in amino acids: CASSPDREGDIQYF. The CDR3 DNA reads TGTGCCAGCAGCCCAGACAGGGAGGGTGACATTCAGTACTTC.

This clonotype has only one observation. V gene TRBV24-1 combines with J gene TRBJ2-5; possible D gene TRBD1, 6 bases. The CDR3 extends over 15 amino acids. In germline, CDR1 is KGHDR, CDR2 SFDVKD. V lost 3 bases to trimming and J lost 4 bases, with 14 bases between them. The CDR3 DNA sequence: TGTGCCACCAGTGATCCTCGACAGGTGGGAGAGACCCAGTACTTC. It encodes CATSDPRQVGETQYF.